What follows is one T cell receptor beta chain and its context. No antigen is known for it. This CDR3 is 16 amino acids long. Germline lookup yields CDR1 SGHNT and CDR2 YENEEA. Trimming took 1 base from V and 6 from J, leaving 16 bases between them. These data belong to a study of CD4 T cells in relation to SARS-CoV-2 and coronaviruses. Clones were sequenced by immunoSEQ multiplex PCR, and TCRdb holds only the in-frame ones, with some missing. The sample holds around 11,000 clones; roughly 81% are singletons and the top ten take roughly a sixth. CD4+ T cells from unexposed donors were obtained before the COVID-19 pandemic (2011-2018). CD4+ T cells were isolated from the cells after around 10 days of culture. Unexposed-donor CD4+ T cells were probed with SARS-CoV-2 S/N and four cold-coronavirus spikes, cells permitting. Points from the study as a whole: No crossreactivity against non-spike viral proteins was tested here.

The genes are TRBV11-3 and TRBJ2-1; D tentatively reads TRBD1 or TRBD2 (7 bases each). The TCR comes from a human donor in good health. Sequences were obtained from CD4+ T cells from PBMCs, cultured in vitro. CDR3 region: CASSLGGGRGFNEQFF. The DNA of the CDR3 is TGTGCCAGCAGCTTAGGGGGGGGCAGGGGGTTCAATGAGCAGTTCTTC. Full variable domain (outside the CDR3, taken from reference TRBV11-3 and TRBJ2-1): EAGVVQSPRYKIIEKKQPVAFWCNPISGHNTLYWYLQNLGQGPELLIRYENEEAVDDSQLPKDRFSAERLKGVDSTLKIQPAELGDSAVYLCASSLGGGRGFNEQFFGPGTRLTVL.